This T cell receptor (beta chain) derives from a study of T cell responses to AZD1222 COVID-19 vaccine. V lost 8 bases and J lost 8, with 15 bases in between. The CDR3 length is 12 residues. Per germline, CDR1 MNHEY and CDR2 SVGAGI. This clone was observed a single time. Sequencing used immunoSEQ multiplex PCR; TCRdb keeps in-frame clones, though not all of them. The sample contains around 170,000 clones, about 91% of which appear only once. The genes are TRBV6-5 and TRBJ1-2; unclear D gene. This clonotype originated in an adult in good health. The sequenced sample was peripheral blood, obtained on day 0 of AZD1222 vaccination. The DNA of the CDR3 is TGTGCCAGCCGGTCGGGGTCTGGGGGCTACACCTTC. The encoded protein is CASRSGSGGYTF.